This section outlines one TCR beta chain sequence together with its context. Its antigen is not identified. CDR1 LNHDA and CDR2 SQIVND come from the germline V gene (reference sequence). The CDR3 extends over 13 amino acids. This sample is drawn from a study of T cells expressing NK-cell markers. At the level of the study: Seven of eight sequenced donors tested HCMV-seropositive; one tested seronegative.

For TCR beta, cDNA was produced by 5'RACE template switching with UMIs. No DNA is given; TCRdb re-called the 5' RACE reads and lists each CDR3 protein once. The sample includes approximately 460,000 distinct CDR3 sequences. Whole-study findings and limits: The share of CD8+ T cells held by dominant NKG2C+ clonotypes was roughly 1.0-8% in about six donors.

J is TRBJ2-7 and V is TRBV19; TCRdb designates TRBD2, a call that cannot be tested without DNA. This TCR was recovered from a woman aged 18 to 75 in good health. What was sequenced was blood T cells: a sorted CD56 or NKG2C T cell subset, CD4+ or CD8+ T cells, or bulk PBMC T cells (not recorded which). The CDR3: CASTGTRRTEQYF.